A selection of T cell receptor beta chains follows, all from one sample in a study of shared clonotypes between healthy human individuals. Some clones are missing from TCRdb's copy, which holds only in-frame ones; the method was immunoSEQ multiplex PCR. The sample holds roughly 490,000 clones; 79% are singletons and the top ten take less than 15%. Sequencing was carried out using PBMCs. These receptor sequences come from a middle-aged woman in good health. Some clones in this sample may be carry-over from other donors' samples. The CDR3 runs from the conserved cysteine through the conserved F or W. D genes are given only for firm matches. Rows give clone size only sometimes, using once, few, many, or a class for an expanded clone.

d_call,clone_size,j_call,v_call,cdr3_aa,cdr3_nt
-,-,TRBJ2-7,TRBV30,CAWRGGAYEQYF,TGTGCCTGGAGGGGGGGTGCCTACGAGCAGTACTTC
TRBD2,-,TRBJ2-5,TRBV5-1,CASSPGLAGEETQYF,TGCGCCAGCAGCCCGGGACTAGCGGGCGAAGAGACCCAGTACTTC
-,-,TRBJ2-7,TRBV4-1,CASSQVLAGSIYEQYF,TGCGCCAGCAGCCAAGTCCTGGCAGGGAGTATCTACGAGCAGTACTTC
-,-,TRBJ2-7,TRBV28,CASSSRTVGSYEQYF,TGTGCCAGCAGCTCTCGGACAGTCGGCTCCTACGAGCAGTACTTC
-,-,TRBJ1-3,TRBV6-1,CASSEGYSGNTIYF,TGTGCCAGCAGTGAAGGATACTCTGGAAACACCATATATTTT
TRBD1,once,TRBJ1-2,TRBV5-1,CASSLEGTGSYNWGYTF,TGCGCCAGCAGCTTGGAAGGGACAGGGAGTTACAACTGGGGCTACACCTTC
TRBD1,-,TRBJ2-1,TRBV2,CASSPRTGGRDEQFF,TGTGCCAGCAGTCCCCGGACAGGGGGCAGGGATGAGCAGTTCTTC
TRBD1,-,TRBJ2-2,TRBV2,CASGGQPTGELFF,TGTGCCAGCGGGGGACAGCCCACCGGGGAGCTGTTTTTT
-,few,TRBJ1-1,TRBV2,CASREWDTEAFF,TGTGCCTCTCGGGAGTGGGACACTGAAGCTTTCTTT
TRBD1,-,TRBJ1-5,TRBV4-2,CASSQDGQGVGSNQPQHF,TGTGCCAGCAGCCAAGATGGACAGGGAGTCGGTAGCAATCAGCCCCAGCATTTT
TRBD2,-,TRBJ2-5,TRBV2,CASSVLAGGETQYF,TGTGCCAGCAGTGTCCTAGCGGGAGGAGAGACCCAGTACTTC
-,-,TRBJ2-7,TRBV15,CATSRGGPEAYEQYF,TGTGCCACCAGCAGAGGCGGTCCGGAGGCCTACGAGCAGTACTTC
TRBD1,-,TRBJ2-7,TRBV4-1,CASSQSLGQGKNEQYF,TGCGCCAGCAGCCAATCCTTGGGACAGGGTAAAAACGAGCAGTACTTC
-,-,TRBJ2-7,TRBV18,CASSPRVGEEQYF,TGTGCCAGCTCACCACGGGTGGGGGAAGAGCAGTACTTC
-,-,TRBJ2-1,TRBV20-1,CSAKASEQFF,TGCAGTGCTAAGGCTAGTGAGCAGTTCTTC